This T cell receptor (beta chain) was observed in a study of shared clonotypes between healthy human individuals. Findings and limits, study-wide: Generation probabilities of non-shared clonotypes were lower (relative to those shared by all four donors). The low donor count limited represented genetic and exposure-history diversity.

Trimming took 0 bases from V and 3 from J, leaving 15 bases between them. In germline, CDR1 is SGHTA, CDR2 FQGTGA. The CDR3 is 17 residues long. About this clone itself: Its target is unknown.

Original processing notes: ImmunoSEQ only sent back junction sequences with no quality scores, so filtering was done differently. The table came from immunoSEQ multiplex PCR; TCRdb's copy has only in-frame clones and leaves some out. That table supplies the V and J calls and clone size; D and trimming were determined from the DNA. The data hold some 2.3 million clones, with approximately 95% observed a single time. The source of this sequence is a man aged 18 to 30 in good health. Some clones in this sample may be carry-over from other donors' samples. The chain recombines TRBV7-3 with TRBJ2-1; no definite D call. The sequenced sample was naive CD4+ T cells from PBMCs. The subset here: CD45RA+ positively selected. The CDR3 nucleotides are TGTGCCAGCAGCTTAACGCCCCCTAGGGATGTCTACAATGAGCAGTTCTTC. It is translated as CASSLTPPRDVYNEQFF.